This is a list of T cell receptor beta chains from one sample in a study of blood T cell repertoires in COVID-19. Sequencing used immunoSEQ multiplex PCR; TCRdb keeps in-frame clones, though not all of them. The sample contains 70,000 to 95,000 clones, around 90% of which appear only once. The sequencing sample was made of peripheral blood. The receptor source for this set is a man aged 45-65 years with COVID-19, enrolled during active disease. The CDR3 runs from the conserved cysteine through the conserved F or W. The D gene is left open where the match is weak. Size is omitted from some rows. Given values are once, few, many or a class for expanded clones.

v_call: TRBV11-3; d_call: TRBD2; j_call: TRBJ2-1; clone_size: -; cdr3_nt: TGTGCCAGCAGCCGCGAGCGGGGGGGCCCGTACAATGAGCAGTTCTTC; cdr3_aa: CASSRERGGPYNEQFF
v_call: TRBV24-1; d_call: TRBD1; j_call: TRBJ1-4; clone_size: medium-sized; cdr3_nt: TGTGCCACCAGTGACGGACAGGGACAAAATGAAAAACTGTTTTTT; cdr3_aa: CATSDGQGQNEKLFF
v_call: TRBV24-1; d_call: -; j_call: TRBJ2-2; clone_size: -; cdr3_nt: TGTGCCACCAGTCGGGGGTTCACCGGGGAGCTGTTTTTT; cdr3_aa: CATSRGFTGELFF
v_call: TRBV28; d_call: -; j_call: TRBJ1-1; clone_size: -; cdr3_nt: TGTGCCAGCAGTCCCACAGGGAGTGGCACTGAAGCTTTCTTT; cdr3_aa: CASSPTGSGTEAFF
v_call: TRBV6-1; d_call: -; j_call: TRBJ2-2; clone_size: -; cdr3_nt: TGTGCCAGCAGTGAAGTTGTGTGGGAGAGCGGGTCGAACACCGGGGAGCTGTTTTTT; cdr3_aa: CASSEVVWESGSNTGELFF
v_call: TRBV10-3; d_call: -; j_call: TRBJ2-7; clone_size: once; cdr3_nt: TGTGCCATCAGTGACAGTACCTACGAGCAGTACTTC; cdr3_aa: CAISDSTYEQYF
v_call: TRBV4-2; d_call: -; j_call: TRBJ1-3; clone_size: once; cdr3_nt: TGTGCCAGCAGCCAAGACAGGGCTGGAAACACCATATATTTT; cdr3_aa: CASSQDRAGNTIYF
v_call: TRBV18; d_call: -; j_call: TRBJ2-7; clone_size: -; cdr3_nt: TGTGCCAGCTCACCACCACGGCTTACAGGGTCCGAGCAGTACTTC; cdr3_aa: CASSPPRLTGSEQYF
v_call: TRBV15; d_call: -; j_call: TRBJ2-5; clone_size: -; cdr3_nt: TGTGCCACCAGCAGAGTCGCGGAGGAGACCCAGTACTTC; cdr3_aa: CATSRVAEETQYF
v_call: TRBV3-1/TRBV3-2; d_call: TRBD1; j_call: TRBJ1-4; clone_size: -; cdr3_nt: TGTGCCAGCAGGCGGACAGGGGTTTATGAAAAACTGTTTTTT; cdr3_aa: CASRRTGVYEKLFF
v_call: TRBV4-3; d_call: -; j_call: TRBJ2-7; clone_size: once; cdr3_nt: TGCGCCAGCAGCCAAAGCCTGAATTCCTACGAGCAGTACTTC; cdr3_aa: CASSQSLNSYEQYF
v_call: TRBV9; d_call: -; j_call: TRBJ1-1; clone_size: -; cdr3_nt: TGTGCCAGCAGCGTAGCTTTAAACACTGAAGCTTTCTTT; cdr3_aa: CASSVALNTEAFF
v_call: TRBV21-1; d_call: -; j_call: TRBJ2-2; clone_size: once; cdr3_nt: TGTGCCAGCAGCAGCTCGGACAGGGTTTCGAACACCGGGGAGCTGTTTTTT; cdr3_aa: CASSSSDRVSNTGELFF
v_call: TRBV30; d_call: -; j_call: TRBJ1-3; clone_size: -; cdr3_nt: TGTGCCTGCGGTCGAACTGGAAACACCATATATTTT; cdr3_aa: CACGRTGNTIYF
v_call: TRBV29-1; d_call: -; j_call: TRBJ1-5; clone_size: -; cdr3_nt: TGCAGCGTTGTCTGGGCACAAGGGCCCCAGCATTTT; cdr3_aa: CSVVWAQGPQHF
v_call: TRBV12-2; d_call: -; j_call: TRBJ2-3; clone_size: many; cdr3_nt: TGTGCAAGTCGCTTACCAAAGGGCAAGGACAGGGCCTACACAGATACGCAGTATTTT; cdr3_aa: CASRLPKGKDRAYTDTQYF
v_call: TRBV27; d_call: TRBD1; j_call: TRBJ2-2; clone_size: -; cdr3_nt: TGTGCCAGCAGTCTCGGGACAGGGCCCGGGGAGCTGTTTTTT; cdr3_aa: CASSLGTGPGELFF
v_call: TRBV19; d_call: TRBD1; j_call: TRBJ1-4; clone_size: -; cdr3_nt: TGTGCCAGTAGGACAGGGGGGCGGACTAATGAAAAACTGTTTTTT; cdr3_aa: CASRTGGRTNEKLFF
v_call: TRBV19; d_call: -; j_call: TRBJ2-1; clone_size: -; cdr3_nt: TGTGCCAGTAGTATAGAGGGGGGAGACAATGAGCAGTTCTTC; cdr3_aa: CASSIEGGDNEQFF
v_call: TRBV7-2; d_call: -; j_call: TRBJ1-2; clone_size: -; cdr3_nt: TGTGCCAGCAGCCGCTACCGGGACTATGGCTACACCTTC; cdr3_aa: CASSRYRDYGYTF
v_call: TRBV5-1; d_call: TRBD1; j_call: TRBJ2-1; clone_size: -; cdr3_nt: TGCGCCAGCAGCTTGTCGACAGGGAGAAACAATGAGCAGTTCTTC; cdr3_aa: CASSLSTGRNNEQFF
v_call: TRBV10-2; d_call: -; j_call: TRBJ2-7; clone_size: once; cdr3_nt: TGCGCCAGCGCCGGGGGGCGTCGTGAGCAGTACTTC; cdr3_aa: CASAGGRREQYF
v_call: TRBV5-8; d_call: TRBD1; j_call: TRBJ2-7; clone_size: -; cdr3_nt: TGTGCCAGCAGCTTCATGGACAGGGATTTTAGCGAGCAGTACTTC; cdr3_aa: CASSFMDRDFSEQYF
v_call: TRBV19; d_call: TRBD1; j_call: TRBJ2-2; clone_size: -; cdr3_nt: TGTGCCAGCCTGGACAGGCGGTTAGGGTTACCCGGGGAGCTGTTTTTT; cdr3_aa: CASLDRRLGLPGELFF
v_call: TRBV4-2; d_call: -; j_call: TRBJ2-1; clone_size: -; cdr3_nt: TGTGCCAGCAGCGCAACAGGGTTGGCCTACAATGAGCAGTTCTTC; cdr3_aa: CASSATGLAYNEQFF
v_call: TRBV7-2; d_call: -; j_call: TRBJ2-1; clone_size: -; cdr3_nt: TGTGCCAGCAGCTTACAGGTTACCAAATACAATGAGCAGTTCTTC; cdr3_aa: CASSLQVTKYNEQFF
v_call: TRBV7-2; d_call: -; j_call: TRBJ1-4; clone_size: few; cdr3_nt: TGTGCCAGCAGCTTGGGGCTGACTAGTGAAAAACTGTTTTTT; cdr3_aa: CASSLGLTSEKLFF
v_call: TRBV6-5; d_call: -; j_call: TRBJ1-2; clone_size: -; cdr3_nt: TGTGCCAGCAGTTACCCTCGGGGAGGGGGCTATGGCTACACCTTC; cdr3_aa: CASSYPRGGGYGYTF
v_call: TRBV19; d_call: -; j_call: TRBJ2-1; clone_size: few; cdr3_nt: TGTGCCACGAAGCGGTCAAGCTCCTACAATGAGCAGTTCTTC; cdr3_aa: CATKRSSSYNEQFF
v_call: TRBV7-9; d_call: -; j_call: TRBJ1-2; clone_size: -; cdr3_nt: TGTGCCAGCAGCTTACTCCAGGGGCCCTCGGAAGGCTACACCTTC; cdr3_aa: CASSLLQGPSEGYTF
v_call: TRBV28; d_call: -; j_call: TRBJ1-2; clone_size: -; cdr3_nt: TGTGCCAGCAGTGAGCCGGGATCTAACTATGGCTACACCTTC; cdr3_aa: CASSEPGSNYGYTF
v_call: TRBV5-5; d_call: -; j_call: TRBJ2-1; clone_size: -; cdr3_nt: TGTGCCAGCAGCTTTTTCAGGCCGACGGATGAGCAGTTCTTC; cdr3_aa: CASSFFRPTDEQFF
v_call: TRBV7-9; d_call: -; j_call: TRBJ1-2; clone_size: -; cdr3_nt: TGTGCCAGCAGCTTACCCGGACAGGGCTACACCTTC; cdr3_aa: CASSLPGQGYTF
v_call: TRBV6-5; d_call: TRBD1; j_call: TRBJ2-3; clone_size: -; cdr3_nt: TGTGCCAGCACGAGAGGGACAGGGGAGTCAGATACGCAGTATTTT; cdr3_aa: CASTRGTGESDTQYF
v_call: TRBV14; d_call: -; j_call: TRBJ2-2; clone_size: -; cdr3_nt: TGTGCCAGCAGCCGGCTAGACACCGGGGAGCTGTTTTTT; cdr3_aa: CASSRLDTGELFF
v_call: TRBV7-7; d_call: TRBD2; j_call: TRBJ2-3; clone_size: -; cdr3_nt: TGTGCTAGCAGCTTAAGTTATAGCGGGGCTACAGATACGCAGTATTTT; cdr3_aa: CASSLSYSGATDTQYF
v_call: TRBV9; d_call: TRBD2; j_call: TRBJ2-1; clone_size: -; cdr3_nt: TGTGCCAGCAGCGTCAGCGGGGGGGCCCACAATGAGCAGTTCTTC; cdr3_aa: CASSVSGGAHNEQFF
v_call: TRBV4-1; d_call: -; j_call: TRBJ1-3; clone_size: once; cdr3_nt: TGCGCCAGCAGCCAAGACAGGGGTGATGGAAACACCATATATTTT; cdr3_aa: CASSQDRGDGNTIYF